The following is a T cell receptor beta chain sequence with its context. Its antigen is as yet unknown. It was RNA transcripts that yielded the amplified TCR beta CDR3 regions. The HTBI primer set drove a first-round RT-PCR of the TCR CDR3. TCRdb reanalysed the multiplex PCR reads using MiXCR and keeps one entry per CDR3 protein. The repertoire includes about 740,000 distinct CDR3 sequences, 11% to 15% of them detected once, and around 9.6% sits in the top ten. The V segment lost 5 bases and the J segment 7 bases; nucleotides outside the gene matches: 9. The CDR3 spans 15 residues. Newly diagnosed hyperthyroidism patients aged 18 to 65 years had disease lasting under 2 months. Lactation, pregnancy, other autoimmune disease or uncontrolled infection excluded patients. The record originates from a study of T cells in Graves' hyperthyroidism and ophthalmopathy. Regarding the study as a whole: Blood shared most expanded thyroid clonotypes above 0.001. Progression to ophthalmopathy was predicted a median of roughly 6.5 months early.

This sequence originates from a woman younger than 35 with Graves' hyperthyroidism. Sample: blood. The chain recombines TRBV12-3 or TRBV12-4 with TRBJ1-3, with 9 nucleotides matching TRBD1. CDR3 residues: CASSPLGQGFNTIYF. Here the CDR3 DNA reads TGTGCCAGCAGTCCATTGGGACAGGGCTTCAACACCATATATTTT.